This TCR beta chain was obtained from a study of shared clonotypes between healthy human individuals. CD8 memory fractions consisted of CD45RO+ and CCR7-negative CD45RA+ TemRA cells together. CDR3 size: 12 residues. The V gene's germline CDR1 is SGHRS and CDR2 YFSETQ. V was pared by 6 bases and J by 4 bases, with 10 bases between. Profiled with immunoSEQ multiplex PCR; TCRdb holds only in-frame clones, not every one. The sample records 90,000 to 150,000 clones, around 68% being singletons. This clone appeared many times. Sequenced: memory CD8+ T cells sorted from blood. As to subset: CD45RO+ cells pooled with CCR7-negative TemRA cells. The sequence came from a young woman in good health. V gene TRBV5-1 combines with J gene TRBJ2-5; D may be TRBD2 (5 bases). CDR3 protein: CASNAEGETQYF. In DNA, the CDR3 is TGCGCCAGCAATGCCGAGGGAGAGACCCAGTACTTC.